This TCR beta chain was identified during a study of blood T cell repertoires in COVID-19 (dated by TCRdb to 2020 to 2022). Study-wide context: Samples covering the acute and convalescent phases of COVID-19 were provided by collaborators in the United States, Italy and Spain. A de-identified subject ID, COVID-19 status, age in years and sex were almost always included in the sample metadata. Subjects who had been exposed to COVID-19, were actively infected with it, or had recovered from it provided the deeply sampled blood TCRbeta repertoires that made up the dataset. The material from the prospective study consisted of cDNA or gDNA derived from T cells, B-cell-depleted T cells, or PBMCs. A freely available public database, intended as a resource for researchers studying the immune response to SARS-CoV-2, is where the repertoires were released. Samples came from the ongoing ImmuneRACE study (first 160 participants) plus 1,254 subjects from 6 global collaborators. Where available, HLA class I and class II types were obtained from metadata supplied by the sample provider rather than from assay-based typing. The investigation overall reported the following: How much clinical and demographic metadata was included differed by source and by participant, and the metadata was provided uncurated.

A remark on this clone: The antigen this receptor binds is unknown. No base quality information exists; no much larger clone differs at one position.

TCRbeta CDR3 regions were amplified from genomic DNA by means of the immunoSEQ Assay, a bias-controlled multiplex PCR. The paper's processing steps were these. Within the assay, amplification of reference gene primers was used to estimate how many nucleated cells each sample contained. To quantify the absolute abundance of each unique TCRbeta CDR3 rearrangement, sequence reads were collapsed and filtered. For each sample, productive Simpson clonality was calculated as the square root of Simpson's diversity index across productive rearrangements. TCRdb limited this immuneACCESS table to in-frame rearrangements with V and J called. A share of clones is missing; checked studies link under half to unresolved V genes, and the rest is unexplained. The V and J calls and clone size were taken over from that table, and D and trimming were inferred from the DNA. The sample table shows about 130,000 clones, and 70% to 80% are seen once. The top ten clones comprise approximately 11% of the sample.

Samples from volunteer blood donors who had recovered from COVID-19 were contributed by a second Seattle source. Whole blood was collected in K2EDTA tubes by collaborating institutions according to the institutions' own protocols. Collaborator samples were shipped for TCRbeta analysis as frozen whole blood, isolated PBMCs, or DNA extracted from either sample type. Trimming at the junction amounts to 7 bases on V and 3 bases on J, and the germline ends lie 15 bases apart. The germline V gene specifies SQVTM as CDR1 and ANQGSEA as CDR2. Reading from cysteine to phenylalanine, the CDR3 counts 13 amino acids. The only DNA kept is the CDR3, 39 bases in frame from the first base.

The sequence joins TRBV29-1 to TRBJ2-5; TRBD2 is possibly the D segment (6 matching bases). The source material was peripheral blood. This clonotype was sampled from a man aged 60 to 75 who had recovered from COVID-19. CDR3 sequence: CSGARGTKETQYF. The DNA sequence is as follows: TGCAGCGGGGCACGGGGGACCAAAGAGACCCAGTACTTC.